The 30 T cell receptor beta chains in this list originate from one sample, sequenced in a study of shared clonotypes between healthy human individuals (dated by TCRdb to 2020 to 2021). For the CD8 naive samples, CD45RO-negative cells were positively selected for CCR7, yielding a CD45RA+CCR7+ population from which TemRA cells were excluded. The library was made by the immunoSEQ multiplex PCR assay. The clones in this table, taken by TCRdb from immuneACCESS, are in-frame only. Not every clone is retained; where verified, under half of the shortfall comes from an unresolved V gene, and the cause of the rest is unknown. This sample comprises about 590,000 clones, over 95% of them detected only once. The leading ten clones occupy roughly 0.1% of the sample. What was sequenced was naive CD8+ T cells sorted from blood. What the cell subset or site label conveys for this sample: CD45RA+CCR7+. Source of these receptors: a woman aged 25-40 years in good health.

The genes are TRBV11-2 and TRBJ2-1; D gene unclear. Germline V gives CDR1 SGHAT, CDR2 FQNNGV. The CDR3 has 13 amino acids. With 5 bases removed from V and 7 bases from J, the gap between germline ends came to 12 bases. CDR3 DNA sequence: TGTGCCAGCAGCAGGGCCGTGGGGAATGAGCAGTTCTTC. Residues: CASSRAVGNEQFF. The variable domain in full, completed from reference TRBV11-2 and TRBJ2-1, reads EAGVAQSPRYKIIEKRQSVAFWCNPISGHATLYWYQQILGQGPKLLIQFQNNGVVDDSQLPKDRFSAERLKGVDSTLKIQPAKLEDSAVYLCASSRAVGNEQFFGPGTRLTVL.

The chain uses TRBV7-9 and TRBJ2-2; no definite D call. The CDR3 is 14 amino acids. The ends were cut back, 3 bases at V and 5 bases at J, with 10 bases in the middle. Germline V CDR1 and CDR2: SEHNR, FQNEAQ (reference sequence). The CDR3 DNA sequence: TGTGCCAGCAGCTTTGAGCTGAAGACCGGGGAGCTGTTTTTT. It codes for CASSFELKTGELFF. Drawing the rest from reference TRBV7-9 and TRBJ2-2, the complete variable domain is DTGVSQNPRHKITKRGQNVTFRCDPISEHNRLYWYRQTLGQGPEFLTYFQNEAQLEKSRLLSDRFSAERPKGSFSTLEIQRTEQGDSAMYLCASSFELKTGELFFGEGSRLTVL.

The chain uses TRBV27 and TRBJ1-5; D remains ambiguous. This CDR3 contains 14 residues. V shed 2 bases and J shed 6 bases, with 11 bases lying between them. The germline V gene encodes CDR1 MNHEY and CDR2 SMNVEV (reference sequence). In DNA, the CDR3 is TGTGCCAGCAGTTTAGAACGGGGTACTCAGCCCCAGCATTTT. Protein: CASSLERGTQPQHF.

J is TRBJ1-2 and V is TRBV28; no reliable D call. The V end lost 2 bases, the J end lost 4 bases, and 11 bases lay between the germline ends. Germline CDR1 reads MDHEN; CDR2 reads SYDVKM. The CDR3 runs 14 residues. CDR3 sequence (DNA): TGTGCCAGCAGTTTACGGACGGTCCTCTATGGCTACACCTTC. Protein sequence: CASSLRTVLYGYTF.

J is TRBJ1-4 and V is TRBV6-5; D may be TRBD1 (6 bases). The V and J ends lost 3 bases and 4 bases respectively, with 9 bases between them. Germline V gene data show CDR1 as MNHEY and CDR2 as SVGAGI. The CDR3 is made up of 14 amino acids. The CDR3 DNA sequence: TGTGCCAGCAGTTATGAGGACAGTAATGAAAAACTGTTTTTT. Translation: CASSYEDSNEKLFF.

V and J are TRBV28 and TRBJ2-3; 11 nucleotides line up with TRBD2. Unmatched junction bases numbered 2, after V lost 2 bases and J lost 1 base. Germline values: CDR1 MDHEN, CDR2 SYDVKM. The CDR3 contains 16 residues. The CDR3, as DNA: TGTGCCAGCAGTTTAGTGGGACTAGCGGGCACAGATACGCAGTATTTT. It translates to CASSLVGLAGTDTQYF. Variable domain in full (rest from reference TRBV28 and TRBJ2-3): DVKVTQSSRYLVKRTGEKVFLECVQDMDHENMFWYRQDPGLGLRLIYFSYDVKMKEKGDIPEGYSVSREKKERFSLILESASTNQTSMYLCASSLVGLAGTDTQYFGPGTRLTVL.

The chain joins TRBV5-8 to TRBJ2-7; the D is unclear. The CDR3 covers 13 residues. The germline V and J ends were trimmed by 2 bases and 6 bases, with 12 bases remaining between them. From germline, CDR1 is SGHTS and CDR2 YDEGEE. CDR3 region: CASSFVYPPEQYF. The DNA for the CDR3 is TGTGCCAGCAGCTTCGTTTACCCCCCCGAGCAGTACTTC.

V is TRBV27 and J is TRBJ2-1; TRBD1 might be the D (6 bases). The CDR3 extends over 15 amino acids. The V end was cut by 0 bases, the J end by 5 bases, with 11 bases between. CDR1 and CDR2 (germline): MNHEY, SMNVEV (reference sequence). The CDR3 here is CASSLSRGMDNEQFF. The CDR3 DNA is TGTGCCAGCAGTTTATCCAGGGGCATGGACAATGAGCAGTTCTTC.

A note on this clone: Other DNA variants within this sample encode the same CDR3. The chain joins TRBV5-1 to TRBJ2-5; the D gene could be TRBD1 or TRBD2 (5 bases each). Germline CDR1 and CDR2: SGHRS and YFSETQ. The CDR3 has 12 residues. Trimming shortened V by 7 bases and J by 5 bases, and 12 bases separated the two germline ends. CDR3 sequence (DNA): TGCGCCAGCCGGGGCGGCTCGGAGACCCAGTACTTC. It yields the protein CASRGGSETQYF. Using reference TRBV5-1 and TRBJ2-5 for the parts outside the CDR3, the full variable domain is KAGVTQTPRYLIKTRGQQVTLSCSPISGHRSVSWYQQTPGQGLQFLFEYFSETQRNKGNFPGRFSGRQFSNSRSEMNVSTLELGDSALYLCASRGGSETQYFGPGTRLLVL.

Comments on this clone: The sample contains more than one DNA sequence encoding this CDR3. The chain is built from TRBV2 and TRBJ2-7, with D possibly matching TRBD2 (6 bases). V lost 3 bases, J lost 3 bases, and 6 bases lay in between. CDR1 SNHLY and CDR2 FYNNEI come from the germline V gene. There are 12 residues in the CDR3. The CDR3 sequence: CASSDGGYEQYF. In nucleotides, the CDR3 is TGTGCCAGCAGTGACGGGGGCTACGAGCAGTACTTC.

The chain joins TRBV11-1 to TRBJ2-1; D ambiguous. The CDR3 spans 14 residues. The V gene's germline CDR1 is SGHAT and CDR2 FQDESV (reference sequence). With 5 bases removed from V and 9 bases from J, the gap between germline ends came to 17 bases. In DNA, the CDR3 is TGTGCCAGCAGCCCGAGCTGGGGTAGGAGTGAGCAGTTCTTC. As protein: CASSPSWGRSEQFF.

This chain links TRBV6-6 with TRBJ2-1, with 8 bases that match TRBD2. Trimming took 7 bases from V and 5 from J; bases not matched to a gene: 10. Germline CDR1 reads MNHNY; CDR2 reads SVGAGI (reference sequence). The CDR3 spans 15 residues. The DNA for the CDR3 is TGTGCCAGCATTTTGACTAGCGAGGGGCACAATGAGCAGTTCTTC. Its translation is CASILTSEGHNEQFF.

Comment on this clone: This same CDR3 is encoded by further DNA sequences in the sample. In DNA, the CDR3 is TGTGCCAGCAGTTTAAGGGGTTCCTACGAGCAGTACTTC. Translation gives CASSLRGSYEQYF. V usage is TRBV28 and J usage is TRBJ2-7; the D gene is possibly TRBD1 (5 bases). The CDR3 sequence is 13 residues long. V lost 2 bases to trimming and J lost 1 base, with 6 bases between them. Germline V gene data show CDR1 as MDHEN and CDR2 as SYDVKM.

The rearrangement joins TRBV27 to TRBJ2-7; TRBD2 is a possible D gene (6 bases). The V end lost 6 bases, the J end lost 7 bases, and 16 bases lay between the germline ends. This CDR3 comprises 13 residues. Germline V gene data show CDR1 as MNHEY and CDR2 as SMNVEV (reference sequence). In DNA, the CDR3 is TGTGCCAGCAGCCGGGACTCGGTTCGGGAGCAGTACTTC. It yields the protein CASSRDSVREQYF.

This clone was seen only a few times. The chain couples TRBV30 to TRBJ1-1; D call uncertain. CDR1 is GTSNPN, CDR2 SVGIG, per germline (reference sequence). This CDR3 contains 13 residues. Trimming stripped 6 bases from V and 1 base from J, with 12 bases between. CDR3 protein: CACGGPGNTEAFF. In DNA, the CDR3 is TGTGCCTGCGGAGGGCCGGGGAACACTGAAGCTTTCTTT. The variable domain in full, with the rest retrieved from reference TRBV30 and TRBJ1-1, is SQTIHQWPATLVQPVGSPLSLECTVEGTSNPNLYWYRQAAGRGLQLLFYSVGIGQISSEVPQNLSASRPQDRQFILSSKKLLLSDSGFYLCACGGPGNTEAFFGQGTRLTVV.

The rearrangement joins TRBV18 to TRBJ2-7; D is perhaps TRBD2 (6 bases). CDR3 length equals 14 residues. The germline V and J ends were trimmed by 5 bases and 0 bases, with 11 bases remaining between them. The germline CDR1 and CDR2 sequences are KGHSH and LQKENI. The CDR3 nucleotides read TGTGCCAGCTCAGCGGGACCTAGCTCCTACGAGCAGTACTTC. It specifies CASSAGPSSYEQYF.

V gene TRBV13 combines with J gene TRBJ1-3, with D hard to call. The CDR3 sequence is 15 residues long. V lost 5 bases, J lost 3 bases, and 14 bases lay in between. In germline, CDR1 is PRHDT, CDR2 FYEKMQ (reference sequence). CDR3 sequence reads: CASSTTGFYGNTIYF. DNA for the CDR3: TGTGCCAGCAGCACTACGGGGTTTTATGGAAACACCATATATTTT.

For this clone: Additional DNA sequences in this sample encode the identical CDR3. The rearrangement joins TRBV5-4 to TRBJ1-2; no reliable D call. The germline CDR1 and CDR2 sequences are SGHNT and YYREEE (reference sequence). Trimming took off 0 bases at V and 0 bases at J, with 3 bases between the two ends. This CDR3 is 13 amino acids long. CDR3 nucleotide sequence: TGTGCCAGCAGCTTGGAGTCTAACTATGGCTACACCTTC. This encodes CASSLESNYGYTF.

The V call is TRBV29-1, the J call TRBJ2-1; 8 nucleotides line up with TRBD2. With 6 bases clipped from V and 15 bases from J, the junction kept 7 bases outside the gene matches. Germline CDR1 reads SQVTM; CDR2 reads ANQGSEA. The CDR3 is 10 amino acids. This CDR3 is CSVSGTSRFF. The CDR3 DNA sequence: TGCAGCGTATCCGGGACTAGTAGGTTCTTC.

The chain couples TRBV2 to TRBJ2-2; 16 nucleotides line up with TRBD2. Germline CDR1 SNHLY, CDR2 FYNNEI. The CDR3 consists of 19 residues. The trim removed 3 bases at V and 0 bases at J, leaving 4 bases unmatched. The CDR3, as DNA: TGTGCCAGCAGTGACGGAGGGACTAGCGGGAGGGCGAACACCGGGGAGCTGTTTTTT. This sequence encodes CASSDGGTSGRANTGELFF.

This sequence joins TRBV27 and TRBJ2-7, with D unclear. The CDR3 covers 13 residues. Trimming stripped 5 bases from V and 5 bases from J, with 13 bases between. Germline V gene sequence: CDR1 MNHEY, CDR2 SMNVEV (reference sequence). CDR3 in DNA: TGTGCCAGCAGTCCTCAACCGATAGACGAGCAGTACTTC. This sequence encodes CASSPQPIDEQYF.

The chain recombines TRBV7-9 with TRBJ2-1, with D unclear. V was shortened by 3 bases and J by 5 bases, with 5 bases between the two germline ends. CDR3 length: 12 amino acids. Looked up from germline, CDR1 is SEHNR and CDR2 is FQNEAQ (reference sequence). In nucleotides, the CDR3 is TGTGCCAGCAGCTTTGCCCACAATGAGCAGTTCTTC. Translating gives CASSFAHNEQFF.

The chain uses TRBV19 and TRBJ2-1, with D maybe TRBD2 (6 bases). Germline V gives CDR1 LNHDA, CDR2 SQIVND (reference sequence). The CDR3 covers 14 residues. V lost 5 bases to trimming and J lost 9 bases, with 17 bases between them. The CDR3: CASSPSAVFFEQFF. DNA of the CDR3: TGTGCCAGTAGTCCTAGCGCGGTTTTTTTTGAGCAGTTCTTC.

Comment on this clone: Other nucleotide sequences in the sample specify the same CDR3. This chain joins TRBV6-5 and TRBJ1-1; D gene ambiguous. The V and J ends lost 0 bases and 0 bases respectively, with 5 bases between them. Germline V gives CDR1 MNHEY, CDR2 SVGAGI. CDR3 length equals 14 residues. Here the CDR3 reads CASSYSSLNTEAFF. The CDR3 coding sequence is TGTGCCAGCAGTTACTCGAGTTTGAACACTGAAGCTTTCTTT.

The V call is TRBV27, the J call TRBJ2-1, with D unclear. The CDR3 runs 13 residues. Germline V gene data show CDR1 as MNHEY and CDR2 as SMNVEV (reference sequence). V gave up 2 bases and J gave up 5 bases, with 7 bases separating them. The CDR3, as DNA: TGTGCCAGCAGTTTAGGGGTTGACAATGAGCAGTTCTTC. Its protein product is CASSLGVDNEQFF.

This chain connects TRBV28 to TRBJ2-1; 7 bases fit TRBD1. J gave up 2 bases and V 5 bases, and 3 bases lay outside the gene matches. CDR1 is MDHEN and CDR2 is SYDVKM in the germline V gene. This CDR3 region has 14 residues. The CDR3 coding sequence is TGTGCCAGCAGTACCGGGACAGCCTACAATGAGCAGTTCTTC. This gives the protein CASSTGTAYNEQFF.

This clone was recorded only once. The chain joins TRBV5-8 to TRBJ1-1; D unresolved. The CDR3 has 13 residues. Germline CDR1 reads SGHTS; CDR2 reads YDEGEE. V lost 1 base and J 4 bases, leaving 8 bases between the germline ends. DNA for the CDR3: TGTGCCAGCAGCTTGCGGAAGGGCACTGAAGCTTTCTTT. Translating gives CASSLRKGTEAFF. The entire variable domain, with the rest obtained from reference TRBV5-8 and TRBJ1-1, is as follows: EAGVTQSPTHLIKTRGQQATLRCSPISGHTSVYWYQQALGLGLQFLLWYDEGEERNRGNFPPRFSGRQFPNYSSELNVNALELEDSALYLCASSLRKGTEAFFGQGTRLTVV.

This chain uses TRBV29-1 with TRBJ2-1, with 8 bases identical to TRBD2. Germline assignment: CDR1 SQVTM and CDR2 ANQGSEA. Trimming at V came to 0 bases and at J to 7 bases, leaving 8 bases not matched to a gene. The CDR3 is made up of 15 amino acids. CDR3 coding DNA: TGCAGCGTTGAAGATTTGAGCGGGAGAAGGAATGAGCAGTTCTTC. Amino acid sequence: CSVEDLSGRRNEQFF.

J is TRBJ2-7 and V is TRBV2; 11 bases align to TRBD2. The CDR3 is 16 amino acids. Germline V gene sequence: CDR1 SNHLY, CDR2 FYNNEI. The J segment lost 4 bases and the V segment lost 2 bases, leaving 7 bases of the junction unmatched. The CDR3 region is CASSEWLAGGWYEQYF. DNA for the CDR3: TGTGCCAGCAGTGAATGGCTAGCGGGAGGATGGTACGAGCAGTACTTC.

The chain joins TRBV5-4 to TRBJ2-7; D is unclear. Germline V CDR1 and CDR2: SGHNT, YYREEE (reference sequence). Trimming removed 0 bases from V and 5 bases from J, with 3 bases in between. The CDR3 loop spans 11 amino acids. The CDR3 reads CASSLANEQYF. The CDR3 DNA follows: TGTGCCAGCAGCTTGGCCAACGAGCAGTACTTC.